The 32 T cell receptor beta chains below all came from one sample that was sequenced in a study of blood T cell repertoires in COVID-19. The data were produced by immunoSEQ multiplex PCR, yet TCRdb's version contains in-frame clones alone and is incomplete. The table includes about 220,000 clones, about 90% detected once. Sequenced input: peripheral blood. These receptors were taken from a man in his forties with active or convalescent COVID-19.

This sequence joins TRBV2 and TRBJ1-2, with 9 bases matching TRBD1. The CDR3 has 14 amino acids. V dropped 6 bases and J dropped 8; count of bases not matched to a gene: 10. Per germline, CDR1 SNHLY and CDR2 FYNNEI. The CDR3 spells CASRKEGTGQGYTF. As DNA, the CDR3 is TGTGCCAGCAGAAAGGAGGGGACAGGGCAAGGCTACACCTTC.

The gene calls are TRBV27 and TRBJ1-5; D is unresolved. From germline, CDR1 is MNHEY and CDR2 SMNVEV (reference sequence). The CDR3 is 14 amino acids. Trimming removed 7 bases at V and 2 bases at J, with 12 bases between. The DNA for the CDR3 is TGTGCCAGCACCAGTATTGTCGGCAATCAGCCCCAGCATTTT. Translated, it gives CASTSIVGNQPQHF.

This chain links TRBV11-2 with TRBJ1-1, with 7 bases identical to TRBD1. The CDR3 runs to 16 residues. From germline, CDR1 is SGHAT and CDR2 FQNNGV. The V segment lost 7 bases and the J segment 0 bases; nucleotides outside the gene matches: 11. CDR3 in amino acids: CASKLEVTGMNTEAFF. In DNA form, the CDR3 reads TGTGCCAGCAAGTTGGAGGTGACAGGGATGAACACTGAAGCTTTCTTT.

This chain uses TRBV28 with TRBJ1-1, with D unresolved. The germline V and J ends were trimmed by 7 bases and 4 bases, with 16 bases remaining between them. Germline V CDR1 and CDR2: MDHEN, SYDVKM. The CDR3 covers 14 residues. DNA of the CDR3: TGTGCCAGCACCAAAGGACTCTGGAGCACTGAAGCTTTCTTT. As protein: CASTKGLWSTEAFF.

This rearrangement joins TRBV18 to TRBJ2-7; 11 bases are a match to TRBD2. The CDR3 loop spans 15 amino acids. J was trimmed by 0 bases and V by 2 bases; bases with no gene match: 0. In germline, CDR1 is KGHSH, CDR2 LQKENI. The CDR3 nucleotides read TGTGCCAGCTCACCAACTAGCGGGGGCTCCTACGAGCAGTACTTC. As protein: CASSPTSGGSYEQYF.

This chain connects TRBV5-4 to TRBJ2-3; TRBD1 aligns across 7 bases. J lost 1 base, V lost 2 bases, and 4 bases had no gene match. Germline CDR1 is SGHNT and CDR2 is YYREEE (reference sequence). The CDR3 totals 15 residues. The CDR3 coding sequence is TGTGCCAGCAGCTTTGGACAGGCCCGCACAGATACGCAGTATTTT. It yields the protein CASSFGQARTDTQYF.

This clone appeared a few times. The J gene is TRBJ1-2, the V gene TRBV5-1; 8 nucleotides align to TRBD1. Germline values: CDR1 SGHRS, CDR2 YFSETQ. V shed 4 bases and J 2 bases; nucleotides not matched to a gene: 7. The CDR3 has 15 amino acids. The CDR3 DNA follows: TGCGCCAGCAGCCCGACAGGGGAGCAGAACTATGGCTACACCTTC. This codes for CASSPTGEQNYGYTF.

J is TRBJ1-2 and V is TRBV10-2; 9 nucleotides match TRBD1. The CDR3 runs 14 residues. Germline values: CDR1 WSHSY, CDR2 SAAADI. Trimming took 4 bases from V and 6 from J; bases not matched to a gene: 6. The DNA of the CDR3 is TGCGCCAGCAGTGCAACGGGACAGGGACATGGCTACACCTTC. It encodes CASSATGQGHGYTF.

The chain joins TRBV4-1 to TRBJ2-1, with TRBD2 identical over 9 bases. V dropped 0 bases and J dropped 0; count of bases not matched to a gene: 6. CDR1 MGHRA and CDR2 YSYEKL come from the germline V gene. The CDR3 contains 18 residues. This CDR3 is CASSQEGLAVSSYNEQFF. The CDR3 bases are TGCGCCAGCAGCCAAGAGGGACTAGCCGTTAGCTCCTACAATGAGCAGTTCTTC.

The chain employs TRBV5-4 and TRBJ2-2; 9 bases match TRBD1. This CDR3 has 15 residues. CDR1 SGHNT and CDR2 YYREEE come from the germline V gene (reference sequence). J gave up 3 bases and V 0 bases, and 0 bases lay outside the gene matches. The CDR3: CASSLDRGHTGELFF. The CDR3, as DNA: TGTGCCAGCAGCTTGGACAGGGGGCACACCGGGGAGCTGTTTTTT.

The chain employs TRBV5-6 and TRBJ2-5, with 10 bases fitting TRBD2. V trimming: 6 bases; J trimming: 3 bases; junction bases outside the gene matches: 5. Germline V gives CDR1 SGHDT, CDR2 YYEEEE. This CDR3 spans 14 amino acids. The CDR3 nucleotides are TGTGCCAGCACCCCGGGACTAGCGAAAGAGACCCAGTACTTC. Protein sequence: CASTPGLAKETQYF.

This clone came up a few times. The genes are TRBV2 and TRBJ1-4; D perhaps matches TRBD1 (6 bases). Germline assignment: CDR1 SNHLY and CDR2 FYNNEI. The CDR3 sequence is 17 residues long. The V and J ends lost 2 bases and 3 bases respectively, with 16 bases between them. The CDR3 loop reads CASSEPEGGRPNEKLFF. In DNA form, the CDR3 reads TGTGCCAGCAGTGAACCCGAAGGGGGTCGTCCTAATGAAAAACTGTTTTTT.

The CDR3 sequence: CASSPALGTSGGLAYEQYF. The CDR3 nucleotides are TGTGCCAGCAGCCCAGCACTGGGGACTAGCGGGGGGCTTGCCTACGAGCAGTACTTC. The chain uses TRBV3-1 (or the pseudogene TRBV3-2) and TRBJ2-7, with 15 bases identical to TRBD2. The CDR3 length is 19 residues. The V and J ends lost 4 bases and 2 bases, in that order; junction bases with no gene match: 12. The germline V gene has CDR1 LGHDT and CDR2 YNNKEL (reference sequence).

The chain joins TRBV7-9 to TRBJ2-1; 10 nucleotides match TRBD1. Looked up from germline, CDR1 is SEHNR and CDR2 is FQNEAQ (reference sequence). The CDR3 spans 17 residues. The junction had 13 bases not matched to a gene; V was cut back by 2 bases and J by 9 bases. The CDR3 protein is CASSLLDAGQGYGEQFF. In DNA form, the CDR3 reads TGTGCCAGCAGCTTACTAGATGCGGGACAGGGGTATGGTGAGCAGTTCTTC.

The V gene is TRBV27, the J gene TRBJ2-3, with D perhaps matching TRBD1 (5 bases). Per germline, CDR1 MNHEY and CDR2 SMNVEV (reference sequence). V shed 7 bases and J shed 4 bases, with 15 bases lying between them. The CDR3 totals 14 residues. The CDR3 loop is CASIARGEADTQYF. CDR3 nucleotide sequence: TGTGCCAGCATCGCTAGGGGTGAGGCAGATACGCAGTATTTT.

This chain joins TRBV11-2 and TRBJ1-1; 8 bases line up with TRBD1. The CDR3 has 15 residues. The germline V gene has CDR1 SGHAT and CDR2 FQNNGV. V lost 0 bases to trimming and J lost 7 bases; unmatched junction nucleotides: 7. The CDR3 loop reads CASSLDLGQAFEAFF. CDR3 DNA: TGTGCCAGCAGCTTAGATCTGGGACAGGCATTTGAAGCTTTCTTT. Filled out from reference TRBV11-2 and TRBJ1-1, the complete variable domain reads EAGVAQSPRYKIIEKRQSVAFWCNPISGHATLYWYQQILGQGPKLLIQFQNNGVVDDSQLPKDRFSAERLKGVDSTLKIQPAKLEDSAVYLCASSLDLGQAFEAFFGQGTRLTVV.

The chain couples TRBV7-8 to TRBJ2-1, with 12 bases aligning to TRBD1. CDR1 and CDR2 from the germline V gene are SGHVS and FQNEAQ. The CDR3 has 16 residues. V lost 4 bases, J lost 7 bases, and 8 bases stayed unmatched. CDR3 DNA sequence: TGTGCCAGCAGCTGGGCCGGGACAGGGGGCTTTAATGAGCAGTTCTTC. It encodes CASSWAGTGGFNEQFF.

The rearrangement joins TRBV9 to TRBJ1-2; D gene ambiguous. The germline V gene has CDR1 SGDLS and CDR2 YYNGEE. The V gene lost 4 bases and the J gene lost 4 bases, with 11 bases spanning the gap. The CDR3 length is 13 residues. The CDR3 coding sequence is TGTGCCAGCAGCCCCGAGGGATTCTATGGCTACACCTTC. Its translation is CASSPEGFYGYTF.

The chain employs TRBV5-1 and TRBJ1-1, with TRBD1 identical over 9 bases. CDR1 and CDR2 from the germline V gene are SGHRS and YFSETQ. The CDR3 loop spans 15 amino acids. V lost 4 bases and J lost 4; bases outside the gene matches: 8. The chain's CDR3 is CASSPRSTGGTEAFF. CDR3 DNA sequence: TGCGCCAGCAGCCCACGCTCGACAGGGGGCACTGAAGCTTTCTTT.

The chain has TRBV7-9 and TRBJ1-1; D remains ambiguous. The V and J ends lost 5 bases and 0 bases respectively, with 16 bases between them. This CDR3 contains 16 residues. The germline V gene encodes CDR1 SEHNR and CDR2 FQNEAQ (reference sequence). CDR3 region: CASSGFPDGMNTEAFF. In nucleotides, the CDR3 is TGTGCCAGCAGCGGTTTCCCCGACGGGATGAACACTGAAGCTTTCTTT.

V usage is TRBV18 and J usage is TRBJ1-3, with D unresolved. This CDR3 comprises 15 residues. The germline V gene has CDR1 KGHSH and CDR2 LQKENI. Trimming took 10 bases from V and 0 from J, leaving 16 bases between them. CDR3 sequence: CATHTLGSSGNTIYF. The CDR3 DNA reads as TGTGCCACCCACACCTTAGGGAGCTCTGGAAACACCATATATTTT.

This clone was detected once. The V gene is TRBV30, the J gene TRBJ1-3; unclear D gene. Germline CDR1 GTSNPN, CDR2 SVGIG (reference sequence). CDR3 length: 13 amino acids. Between the trimmed V and J ends, which lost 1 base and 3 bases, there was a span of 7 bases. CDR3 region: CAWSGQFGNTIYF. CDR3 coding DNA: TGTGCCTGGAGTGGGCAGTTTGGAAACACCATATATTTT.

As DNA, the CDR3 is TGTGCCAGTAGGAAAGACAGGGGTTCAACTAATGAAAAACTGTTTTTT. Residues: CASRKDRGSTNEKLFF. This chain joins TRBV19 and TRBJ1-4; 8 bases fit TRBD1. This CDR3 spans 16 amino acids. Germline CDR1 and CDR2: LNHDA and SQIVND (reference sequence). With V trimmed by 6 bases and J by 0 bases, 6 bases remained unmatched.

This chain connects TRBV27 to TRBJ1-1; D is unclear. From germline, CDR1 is MNHEY and CDR2 SMNVEV (reference sequence). Trimming took 6 bases from V and 0 from J, leaving 11 bases between them. The CDR3 totals 14 residues. CDR3 sequence (DNA): TGTGCCAGCAGGGGGAGGCGGATGAACACTGAAGCTTTCTTT. Translated: CASRGRRMNTEAFF.

V gene TRBV4-1 combines with J gene TRBJ1-6; a weak D match, TRBD1 (5 bases). Trimming shortened V by 1 base and J by 10 bases, and 17 bases separated the two germline ends. The germline CDR1 and CDR2 sequences are MGHRA and YSYEKL. CDR3 length equals 16 residues. CDR3 DNA sequence: TGCGCCAGCAGCCAAGGCCCGCAGGGTGTATGGTCACCCCTCCACTTT. Translation: CASSQGPQGVWSPLHF.

The chain uses TRBV7-2 and TRBJ2-2; 10 bases line up with TRBD2. Germline V gives CDR1 SGHTA, CDR2 FQGNSA. The CDR3 has 15 amino acids. Losses at the gene ends were 3 bases for V and 5 bases for J; bases not matched to a gene: 3. The CDR3, as DNA: TGTGCCAGCAGCTTCACTAGCGGGACGACCGGGGAGCTGTTTTTT. The encoded protein is CASSFTSGTTGELFF.

J is TRBJ1-5 and V is TRBV4-1; D gene unclear. V dropped 4 bases and J dropped 4 bases, with 8 bases sitting between them. Germline V gene sequence: CDR1 MGHRA, CDR2 YSYEKL. The CDR3 is made up of 13 amino acids. DNA for the CDR3: TGCGCCAGCAGCCCCCTTCCTAATCAGCCCCAGCATTTT. It is translated as CASSPLPNQPQHF.

The J gene is TRBJ2-1, the V gene TRBV19; D is perhaps TRBD2 (6 bases). Germline V CDR1 and CDR2: LNHDA, SQIVND (reference sequence). This CDR3 has 14 residues. V lost 5 bases to trimming and J lost 7 bases, with 15 bases between them. Here the CDR3 DNA reads TGTGCCAGTAGTGAGGCGGGACTTACAAATGAGCAGTTCTTC. This encodes CASSEAGLTNEQFF.

Worth noting for this clone: One end of the junction is discordant with germline, which a read error may explain. The chain combines TRBV28 with TRBJ1-5, with D possibly matching TRBD1 (5 bases). The CDR3 is 12 amino acids. The germline V gene encodes CDR1 MDHEN and CDR2 SYDVKM. The DNA of the CDR3 is TGTGCCAGCAGCTCCGGCCCATTATCAGGGCGTTTT. Its translation is CASSSGPLSGRF.

The J gene is TRBJ2-7, the V gene TRBV19; 14 bases align to TRBD2. This CDR3 region has 17 residues. V shed 7 bases, J shed 6 bases, and the junction held 14 bases outside the gene matches. Germline lookup yields CDR1 LNHDA and CDR2 SQIVND (reference sequence). This CDR3 reads CASINPAGLAGAGEQYF. The CDR3 DNA is TGTGCCAGTATTAACCCGGCGGGACTAGCGGGAGCAGGCGAGCAGTACTTC.

The V and J genes are TRBV19 and TRBJ2-7; a weak D match, TRBD1 (6 bases). The germline CDR1 and CDR2 sequences are LNHDA and SQIVND (reference sequence). V was trimmed by 3 bases and J by 4 bases, leaving 10 bases between them. This CDR3 contains 13 residues. The CDR3 DNA is TGTGCCAGTAGTATCATCCAGGGGTACGAGCAGTACTTC. Translated, it gives CASSIIQGYEQYF.

The chain combines TRBV28 with TRBJ2-7; TRBD2 agrees at 8 bases. CDR3 length: 14 amino acids. Germline-derived CDR1 and CDR2 are MDHEN and SYDVKM. V lost 3 bases to trimming and J lost 4 bases; unmatched junction nucleotides: 5. CDR3 protein: CASSFGTRDYEQYF. The CDR3 DNA reads as TGTGCCAGCAGTTTTGGGACTAGGGATTACGAGCAGTACTTC.